These T cell receptor beta chains were read from a single sample in a study of blood T cell repertoires in COVID-19. Sequenced by immunoSEQ multiplex PCR; TCRdb stores in-frame clones only, minus some. The table has about 310,000 clones, around 89% seen once; the top ten hold around 9.5%. Source material: PBMCs or T cells enriched from blood (not recorded which). The receptors were sampled from a woman aged 40-49 years who had recovered from COVID-19. Each CDR3 is given with its conserved first and last residue. Fields, in order: clone size, J gene, V gene, D gene, CDR3 protein, CDR3 DNA. The D gene is left open where the match is weak. Not all rows give a size; the values are once, few, many and, for expanded clones, a class.

>.|TRBJ2-3|TRBV7-3|.
CASRPGGSSTDTQYF
TGTGCCAGCAGACCGGGGGGCTCAAGCACAGATACGCAGTATTTT
>once|TRBJ2-3|TRBV24-1|TRBD1
CATSDPPGTGSTDTQYF
TGTGCCACCAGTGACCCCCCCGGGACAGGGAGCACAGATACGCAGTATTTT
>few|TRBJ1-2|TRBV7-8|.
CASSLDSYGYTF
TGTGCCAGCAGCCTGGACAGCTATGGCTACACCTTC
>.|TRBJ2-2|TRBV4-1|TRBD1
CASSQPWTGAGELFF
TGCGCCAGCAGCCAACCATGGACAGGGGCCGGGGAGCTGTTTTTT
>.|TRBJ2-7|TRBV1|.
CTSSQGQGICYEQYF
TGCACCAGCAGCCAAGGACAGGGGATTTGTTACGAGCAGTACTTC
>.|TRBJ2-7|TRBV30|TRBD2
CAWMGGMSYEQYF
TGTGCCTGGATGGGAGGGATGTCCTACGAGCAGTACTTC
>once|TRBJ2-1|TRBV7-2|TRBD1
CASSQGDRGRYNEQFF
TGTGCCAGCAGCCAGGGGGACAGGGGTAGGTACAATGAGCAGTTCTTC
>.|TRBJ2-7|TRBV2|TRBD1
CASIPFTGGEDEQYF
TGTGCCAGCATTCCCTTTACAGGGGGCGAGGACGAGCAGTACTTC
>.|TRBJ1-4|TRBV2|.
CASREDSVYEKLFF
TGTGCCAGCAGGGAGGACAGCGTATATGAAAAACTGTTTTTT
>.|TRBJ1-2|TRBV12-3/TRBV12-4|.
CASRTYYGYTF
TGTGCCAGCAGGACTTACTATGGCTACACCTTC
>.|TRBJ2-5|TRBV7-9|.
CASSLGTGEAETQYF
TGTGCCAGCAGCTTGGGTACGGGGGAGGCAGAGACCCAGTACTTC
>.|TRBJ1-2|TRBV3-1/TRBV3-2|TRBD1
CASSQVGTGGGYTF
TGTGCCAGCAGCCAAGTTGGGACAGGGGGTGGCTACACCTTC
>once|TRBJ2-2|TRBV9|.
CASSVATGVNTGELFF
TGTGCCAGCAGCGTAGCTACCGGAGTGAACACCGGGGAGCTGTTTTTT
>.|TRBJ2-1|TRBV5-4|TRBD2
CASSLRLAGGLNEQFF
TGTGCCAGCAGCTTGAGACTAGCGGGAGGGTTGAATGAGCAGTTCTTC
>once|TRBJ1-5|TRBV5-6|.
CASSLAAGAAQPQHF
TGTGCCAGCAGCTTGGCCGCGGGCGCGGCGCAGCCCCAGCATTTT
>.|TRBJ2-3|TRBV15|TRBD2
CATSRGGGSTDTQYF
TGTGCCACCAGCAGAGGGGGGGGGAGCACAGATACGCAGTATTTT
>.|TRBJ1-1|TRBV12-3/TRBV12-4|.
CASSMGRGTEAFF
TGTGCCAGCAGTATGGGGCGGGGGACCGAAGCTTTCTTT
>.|TRBJ2-7|TRBV18|TRBD1
CASSLPGQGDYEQYF
TGTGCCAGCTCACTTCCGGGACAGGGGGACTACGAGCAGTACTTC
>few|TRBJ2-3|TRBV4-3|TRBD2
CASSQAGLAGETDTQYF
TGCGCCAGCAGCCAGGCGGGACTAGCGGGAGAGACAGATACGCAGTATTTT
>.|TRBJ2-1|TRBV24-1|TRBD1
CATSDRDRGSYNEQFF
TGTGCCACCAGTGATCGGGACAGGGGCTCCTACAATGAGCAGTTCTTC
>once|TRBJ1-2|TRBV10-3|.
CAISESGGYYGYTF
TGTGCCATCAGTGAGTCAGGAGGGTACTATGGCTACACCTTC
>.|TRBJ2-5|TRBV4-2|.
CASSQDPGLETQYF
TGTGCCAGCAGCCAAGATCCGGGGTTGGAGACCCAGTACTTC
>.|TRBJ2-5|TRBV15|TRBD1
CATSRERTGPQETQYF
TGTGCCACCAGCAGAGAAAGGACAGGGCCCCAAGAGACCCAGTACTTC
>.|TRBJ1-5|TRBV19|.
CASSYDEGRSNQPQHF
TGTGCCAGTAGTTATGATGAGGGCAGGAGCAATCAGCCCCAGCATTTT
>.|TRBJ1-2|TRBV15|.
CATSRENRAGYTF
TGTGCCACCAGCAGAGAGAACAGGGCGGGCTACACCTTC
>many|TRBJ2-3|TRBV7-8|TRBD2
CASSLGGTGARTDTQYF
TGTGCCAGCAGCTTGGGGGGGACGGGAGCCCGCACAGATACGCAGTATTTT
>.|TRBJ1-6|TRBV5-1|.
CASSPRLGDSYNSPLHF
TGCGCCAGCAGCCCCCGTCTGGGGGACTCTTATAATTCACCCCTCCACTTT
>.|TRBJ1-2|TRBV5-1|TRBD1
CASSSVGDRAYGYTF
TGCGCCAGCAGCTCCGTCGGGGACAGGGCCTATGGCTACACCTTC
>.|TRBJ1-5|TRBV12-3/TRBV12-4|.
CASSFAGNQPQHF
TGTGCCAGCAGTTTTGCAGGGAATCAGCCCCAGCATTTT
>.|TRBJ2-1|TRBV24-1|TRBD2
CATSDLPFSGSEHNEQFF
TGTGCCACCAGTGATTTGCCCTTTAGCGGGAGTGAACACAATGAGCAGTTCTTC
>.|TRBJ1-2|TRBV28|.
CATLQGYGYTF
TGTGCCACCTTACAGGGCTATGGCTACACCTTC
>once|TRBJ2-1|TRBV11-2|.
CASSMRDFYNEQFF
TGTGCCAGCAGCATGAGGGACTTCTACAATGAGCAGTTCTTC
>once|TRBJ2-7|TRBV6-1|.
CASSEFLSMGSRGNEQYF
TGTGCCAGCAGTGAATTCCTCTCCATGGGGTCTCGGGGAAACGAGCAGTACTTC
>.|TRBJ2-1|TRBV24-1|TRBD2
CATSDGGTREGYNEQFF
TGTGCCACCAGTGATGGCGGCACGCGGGAGGGTTACAATGAGCAGTTCTTC
>.|TRBJ2-1|TRBV12-3/TRBV12-4|.
CASTLDNEQFF
TGTGCCAGCACCCTCGACAATGAGCAGTTCTTC
>.|TRBJ1-1|TRBV12-3/TRBV12-4|.
CASSPDSKTEAFF
TGTGCCAGCAGTCCCGACAGCAAGACTGAAGCTTTCTTT
>few|TRBJ1-3|TRBV9|.
CASSVAVGDLNTIYF
TGTGCCAGCAGCGTAGCCGTAGGGGATTTAAACACCATATATTTT
>.|TRBJ1-1|TRBV4-1|.
CASSTGQRNTEAFF
TGCGCCAGCAGCACAGGTCAGAGGAACACTGAAGCTTTCTTT
>.|TRBJ2-1|TRBV14|.
CASSTWTSDYNEQFF
TGTGCCAGCAGCACGTGGACTTCGGACTACAATGAGCAGTTCTTC
>.|TRBJ2-7|TRBV18|TRBD2
CASSPGLAGVEQYF
TGTGCCAGCTCACCAGGACTAGCGGGAGTCGAGCAGTACTTC
>few|TRBJ2-7|TRBV10-3|TRBD1
CAISVPGQGASYEQYF
TGTGCCATCAGTGTCCCGGGACAGGGCGCCTCCTACGAGCAGTACTTC
>.|TRBJ2-7|TRBV11-1|.
CASSPSRLKDEQYF
TGTGCCAGCAGCCCCTCGCGGCTGAAGGACGAGCAGTACTTC
>.|TRBJ2-7|TRBV28|.
CASSLRGGPNYEQYF
TGTGCCAGCAGTCTCCGCGGAGGGCCTAACTACGAGCAGTACTTC
>.|TRBJ1-5|TRBV11-2|.
CASSLGTLNQPQHF
TGTGCCAGCAGCTTAGGGACACTCAATCAGCCCCAGCATTTT
>.|TRBJ2-3|TRBV7-8|.
CASSLSRGIDTQYF
TGTGCCAGCAGCTTGAGTCGGGGGATAGATACGCAGTATTTT
>.|TRBJ2-5|TRBV6-5|TRBD2
CASSWASGKGETQYF
TGTGCCAGCAGTTGGGCTAGCGGGAAAGGAGAGACCCAGTACTTC
>few|TRBJ2-7|TRBV7-8|.
CASSFGLPYEQYF
TGTGCCAGCAGCTTCGGGTTACCCTACGAGCAGTACTTC
>.|TRBJ1-6|TRBV9|.
CASSVGEAQQESPLHF
TGTGCCAGCAGCGTAGGCGAGGCGCAACAGGAATCACCCCTCCACTTT
>.|TRBJ2-1|TRBV29-1|TRBD2
CSVMGLAGGGSYNEQFF
TGCAGCGTCATGGGACTAGCGGGAGGTGGATCTTACAATGAGCAGTTCTTC
>.|TRBJ2-1|TRBV3-1/TRBV3-2|TRBD1
CASSPGQGNNEQFF
TGTGCCAGCAGCCCCGGACAGGGAAACAATGAGCAGTTCTTC
>.|TRBJ1-5|TRBV5-4|TRBD1
CASSLGPDRQGANQPQHF
TGTGCCAGCAGCTTAGGTCCCGATCGACAGGGGGCTAATCAGCCCCAGCATTTT
>once|TRBJ1-5|TRBV2|.
CASSEGAGEHF
TGTGCCAGCAGTGAGGGGGCAGGGGAACATTTT
>once|TRBJ1-1|TRBV29-1|TRBD1
CSVDGGGMNTEAFF
TGCAGCGTTGATGGAGGGGGCATGAACACTGAAGCTTTCTTT
>once|TRBJ2-1|TRBV4-2|TRBD2
CASSPRLQLANFYNEQFF
TGTGCCAGCAGCCCCCGCCTCCAACTAGCGAATTTCTACAATGAGCAGTTCTTC
>.|TRBJ2-3|TRBV7-3|.
CASSFSPGTDTQYF
TGTGCCAGCAGCTTTAGCCCAGGCACAGATACGCAGTATTTT
>.|TRBJ2-5|TRBV9|.
CASSFRGASWETQYF
TGTGCCAGCAGCTTCCGCGGGGCTTCATGGGAGACCCAGTACTTC
>.|TRBJ1-2|TRBV12-3/TRBV12-4|TRBD1
CASSGGTGGGYTF
TGTGCCAGCAGTGGGGGGACAGGGGGCGGCTACACCTTC
>.|TRBJ1-1|TRBV18|TRBD1
CASSRDSYTEAFF
TGTGCCAGCTCACGGGACAGTTACACTGAAGCTTTCTTT
>once|TRBJ2-1|TRBV13|TRBD2
CASSGTISGIHNEQFF
TGTGCCAGCAGCGGAACTATCAGCGGGATACACAATGAGCAGTTCTTC